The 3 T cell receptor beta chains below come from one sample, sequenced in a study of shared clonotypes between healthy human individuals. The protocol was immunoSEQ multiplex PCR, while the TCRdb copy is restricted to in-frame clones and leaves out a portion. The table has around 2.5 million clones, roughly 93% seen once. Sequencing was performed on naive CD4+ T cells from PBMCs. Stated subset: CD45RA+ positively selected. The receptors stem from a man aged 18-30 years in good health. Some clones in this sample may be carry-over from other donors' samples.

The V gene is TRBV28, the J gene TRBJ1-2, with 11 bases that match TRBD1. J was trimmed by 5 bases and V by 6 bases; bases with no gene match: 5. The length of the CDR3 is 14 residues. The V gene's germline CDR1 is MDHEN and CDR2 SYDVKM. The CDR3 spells CASRPGQGVYGYTF. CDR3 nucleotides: TGTGCCAGCAGACCGGGACAGGGGGTATATGGCTACACCTTC.

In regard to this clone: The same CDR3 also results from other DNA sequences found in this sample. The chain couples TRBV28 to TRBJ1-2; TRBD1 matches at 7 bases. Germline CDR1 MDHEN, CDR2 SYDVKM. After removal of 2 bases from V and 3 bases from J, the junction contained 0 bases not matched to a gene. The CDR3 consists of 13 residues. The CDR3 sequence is CASSLGTDYGYTF. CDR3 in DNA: TGTGCCAGCAGTTTAGGGACAGACTATGGCTACACCTTC.

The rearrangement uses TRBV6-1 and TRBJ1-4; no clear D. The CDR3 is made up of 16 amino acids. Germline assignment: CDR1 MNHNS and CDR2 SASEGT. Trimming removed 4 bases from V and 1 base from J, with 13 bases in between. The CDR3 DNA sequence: TGTGCCAGCAGTGGTACACCGCTAGGAACTAATGAAAAACTGTTTTTT. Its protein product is CASSGTPLGTNEKLFF.